The 32 T cell receptor beta chains reported below all come from one sample, sequenced in a study of T cell clones after liver transplantation. The method was immunoSEQ multiplex PCR; TCRdb's version includes in-frame clones alone and lacks a portion of them. The table shows some 57,000 clones, with 60% to 75% occurring only once. This specimen consisted of CD4+ T cells from blood, obtained at the 22-month timepoint. These TCRs come from a human patient who received a liver transplant. The graft donor may account for some of the T cells.

The sample holds a few counts of this clone. The rearrangement joins TRBV7-3 to TRBJ1-2; 9 nucleotides agree with TRBD1. Germline V gene lookup returns CDR1 SGHTA and CDR2 FQGTGA. The V gene end was trimmed by 5 bases and the J gene end by 7 bases; junction bases not matched to a gene: 11. The CDR3 has 15 residues. CDR3 DNA sequence: TGTGCCAGCAGCCTTAGCCCGGACAGGGGAGGTGGCTACACCTTC. It translates to CASSLSPDRGGGYTF.

V and J are TRBV18 and TRBJ1-2; D call uncertain. This CDR3 contains 14 residues. The V and J ends lost 3 bases and 4 bases respectively, with 12 bases between them. The germline V gene encodes CDR1 KGHSH and CDR2 LQKENI. The CDR3 reads CASSPQDGLYGYTF. The DNA for the CDR3 is TGTGCCAGCTCACCCCAGGACGGACTCTATGGCTACACCTTC.

This chain uses TRBV5-1 with TRBJ2-7; D unclear. V shed 2 bases and J shed 4 bases, with 22 bases lying between them. Looked up from germline, CDR1 is SGHRS and CDR2 is YFSETQ. CDR3 length equals 17 residues. The CDR3 is CASSFYPGPGDSYEQYF. The DNA of the CDR3 is TGCGCCAGCAGCTTCTACCCTGGGCCAGGCGACTCGTACGAGCAGTACTTC.

Only a few counts were recorded for this clone. The chain recombines TRBV28 with TRBJ1-2; D unclear. The V end was cut by 3 bases, the J end by 6 bases, with 14 bases between. CDR3 length: 14 residues. Germline loops: CDR1 MDHEN, CDR2 SYDVKM. CDR3 nucleotides: TGTGCCAGCAGTTTCTTGACCGAACGGGATGGCTACACCTTC. Its translation: CASSFLTERDGYTF.

This sequence joins TRBV5-1 and TRBJ2-7, with a weak D call TRBD2 (5 bases). The CDR3 spans 16 residues. Per the germline V gene, CDR1 is SGHRS and CDR2 is YFSETQ. Between the trimmed V and J ends, which lost 0 bases and 0 bases, there was a span of 13 bases. CDR3 region: CASSLVFAGHSYEQYF. The CDR3 DNA follows: TGCGCCAGCAGCTTGGTATTCGCGGGCCACTCCTACGAGCAGTACTTC.

The rearrangement uses TRBV7-2 and TRBJ2-3; D unclear. Trimming stripped 5 bases from V and 0 bases from J, with 9 bases between. The CDR3 spans 14 residues. CDR1 is SGHTA and CDR2 is FQGNSA in the germline V gene. Here the CDR3 reads CASSPLVSTDTQYF. Here the CDR3 DNA reads TGTGCCAGCAGCCCCCTCGTCAGCACAGATACGCAGTATTTT.

The CDR3 loop is CASNLLYEQYF. For the CDR3, the DNA is TGTGCCAGCAACCTACTCTACGAGCAGTACTTC. The chain employs TRBV2 and TRBJ2-7; D call uncertain. The germline V gene has CDR1 SNHLY and CDR2 FYNNEI. The CDR3 length is 11 residues. V gave up 7 bases and J gave up 3 bases, with 7 bases separating them.

The chain joins TRBV7-9 to TRBJ1-4; maybe TRBD1 (6 bases). Germline V CDR1 and CDR2: SEHNR, FQNEAQ (reference sequence). The CDR3 loop spans 14 amino acids. The V end lost 2 bases, the J end lost 4 bases, and 8 bases lay between the germline ends. CDR3 in DNA: TGTGCCAGCAGCTTAAGCAGGGGTAATGAAAAACTGTTTTTT. It encodes CASSLSRGNEKLFF.

This clone turned up a few times. This chain links TRBV15 with TRBJ2-5, with 7 bases matching TRBD1. Germline V lookup: CDR1 LNHNV, CDR2 YYDKDF (reference sequence). The V and J ends lost 0 bases and 5 bases, in that order; junction bases with no gene match: 9. This CDR3 contains 16 residues. As DNA, the CDR3 is TGTGCCACCAGCAGAGATAACTCAAGGGGGCGGGAGACCCAGTACTTC. Translating it yields CATSRDNSRGRETQYF.

The CDR3 is CASRGAGGVSYEQYF. The CDR3 DNA sequence: TGTGCCAGCAGGGGAGCGGGGGGAGTCTCCTACGAGCAGTACTTC. V usage is TRBV6-1 and J usage is TRBJ2-7; 9 positions agree with TRBD2. Per the germline V gene, CDR1 is MNHNS and CDR2 is SASEGT. V shed 6 bases and J 0 bases; nucleotides not matched to a gene: 6. The CDR3 totals 15 residues.

The chain links TRBV6-1 to TRBJ1-2; tentatively, D is TRBD1 (6 bases). Trimming took off 5 bases at V and 2 bases at J, with 15 bases between the two ends. This CDR3 is built from 15 residues. Germline CDR1 and CDR2: MNHNS and SASEGT. The CDR3 loop is CASSPILTGNYGYTF. The CDR3 nucleotides read TGTGCCAGCAGTCCAATCCTCACAGGGAACTATGGCTACACCTTC.

The CDR3 nucleotides are TGTGCCAGTAGTCTGGGGAGCATAAGCAATCAGCCCCAGCATTTT. It translates to CASSLGSISNQPQHF. The chain is built from TRBV19 and TRBJ1-5; no firm D call. Germline V gene lookup returns CDR1 LNHDA and CDR2 SQIVND (reference sequence). This CDR3 is built from 15 residues. V shed 5 bases and J shed 1 base, with 12 bases lying between them.

CDR3 sequence (DNA): TGCGCCAGCAGCCTGAGGGACAGCTCTGGAAACACCATATATTTT. Translating gives CASSLRDSSGNTIYF. The chain joins TRBV4-1 to TRBJ1-3; 7 bases align to TRBD1. The germline V gene encodes CDR1 MGHRA and CDR2 YSYEKL. V was clipped by 4 bases and J by 0 bases; unmatched bases: 3. The CDR3 sequence is 15 residues long.

This clone was seen just once. The chain uses TRBV18 and TRBJ2-1; maybe TRBD1 (6 bases). Trimming stripped 5 bases from V and 6 bases from J, with 8 bases between. The CDR3 runs to 12 residues. CDR1 and CDR2 from the germline V gene are KGHSH and LQKENI. In DNA form, the CDR3 reads TGTGCCAGCTCAACGGACAGCAATGAGCAGTTCTTC. It is translated as CASSTDSNEQFF.

On this clone: Distinct nucleotide sequences in the sample also encode this CDR3. The chain has TRBV5-1 and TRBJ1-3, with no clear D. V shed 3 bases and J shed 0 bases, with 7 bases lying between them. The CDR3 runs to 14 residues. Germline V gives CDR1 SGHRS, CDR2 YFSETQ. DNA of the CDR3: TGCGCCAGCAGCTCTGGGGACTCTGGAAACACCATATATTTT. Translating it yields CASSSGDSGNTIYF.

This clone was observed a handful of times. The V and J genes are TRBV5-1 and TRBJ2-7, with 11 nucleotides matching TRBD2. This CDR3 region has 15 residues. Losses at the gene ends were 4 bases for V and 2 bases for J; bases not matched to a gene: 5. Per germline, CDR1 SGHRS and CDR2 YFSETQ. The CDR3 region has the DNA TGCGCCAGCAGCCCCCTAGCGGGGGGAACCTACGAGCAGTACTTC. This gives the protein CASSPLAGGTYEQYF. The full variable domain, completed using reference TRBV5-1 and TRBJ2-7, is KAGVTQTPRYLIKTRGQQVTLSCSPISGHRSVSWYQQTPGQGLQFLFEYFSETQRNKGNFPGRFSGRQFSNSRSEMNVSTLELGDSALYLCASSPLAGGTYEQYFGPGTRLTVT.

The chain has TRBV21-1 and TRBJ1-6; TRBD1 reflects the table's D call only, with no check against the DNA. TRBV21-1 is reported as a pseudogene. The CDR3 runs 14 residues. Here the CDR3 reads CASSNGTAHSPLHF. DNA for the CDR3: TGTGCCAGCAGCAACGGGACAGCTCATTCACCCCTCCACTTT.

V is TRBV10-3 and J is TRBJ1-2; D unresolved. This CDR3 contains 15 residues. Germline V gives CDR1 ENHRY, CDR2 SYGVKD. Trimming took 6 bases from V and 3 from J, leaving 17 bases between them. CDR3 nucleotide sequence: TGTGCCATCAGCGCCACCCCTGACGGTTACTATGGCTACACCTTC. It encodes CAISATPDGYYGYTF.

This clone has a handful of counts. The chain joins TRBV4-2 to TRBJ2-3, with 10 nucleotides matching TRBD2. The CDR3 sequence is 16 residues long. Per the germline V gene, CDR1 is LGHNA and CDR2 is YNFKEQ. After removal of 6 bases from V and 4 bases from J, the junction contained 10 bases not matched to a gene. The CDR3 DNA reads TGTGCCAGCAGGCCTAGCGGGGGACAGGTTGCAGATACGCAGTATTTT. Translating it yields CASRPSGGQVADTQYF.

The chain couples TRBV30 to TRBJ1-6, with 10 bases lining up with TRBD1. Trimming took 3 bases from V and 4 from J; bases not matched to a gene: 9. The CDR3 length is 17 residues. Germline CDR1 GTSNPN, CDR2 SVGIG (reference sequence). CDR3: CAWSYKQGQGYNSPLHF. The CDR3 nucleotides are TGTGCCTGGAGCTATAAACAGGGACAGGGGTATAATTCACCCCTCCACTTT.

The genes are TRBV5-1 and TRBJ2-7; 10 positions match TRBD1. With 3 bases clipped from V and 5 bases from J, the junction kept 5 bases outside the gene matches. Germline lookup yields CDR1 SGHRS and CDR2 YFSETQ. The CDR3 totals 14 residues. Written as DNA, the CDR3 is TGCGCCAGCAGCTCTGGACAGGGGGGGAACGAGCAGTACTTC. Its translation: CASSSGQGGNEQYF.

This chain uses TRBV6-5 with TRBJ1-1; 8 nucleotides align to TRBD1. Germline V gene data show CDR1 as MNHEY and CDR2 as SVGAGI. With 0 bases clipped from V and 1 base from J, the junction kept 4 bases outside the gene matches. This CDR3 contains 16 residues. CDR3 DNA: TGTGCCAGCAGTTACTCAGGCGGACAGGGGAACACTGAAGCTTTCTTT. It translates to CASSYSGGQGNTEAFF.

This chain connects TRBV6-1 to TRBJ1-4; 10 bases are a match to TRBD1. The CDR3 is made up of 17 amino acids. The V gene's germline CDR1 is MNHNS and CDR2 SASEGT. V lost 3 bases and J lost 8; bases outside the gene matches: 12. The CDR3 protein is CASSDTPSGTGDEKLFF. CDR3 nucleotides: TGTGCCAGCAGTGATACTCCTTCCGGGACAGGGGACGAAAAACTGTTTTTT.

The rearrangement links TRBV7-2 to TRBJ2-5, with 7 bases matching TRBD2. Germline V CDR1 and CDR2: SGHTA, FQGNSA. CDR3 size: 16 residues. V dropped 2 bases and J dropped 3; count of bases not matched to a gene: 9. The CDR3 sequence is CASSLSGGLNKETQYF. For the CDR3, the DNA is TGTGCCAGCAGCTTATCGGGGGGTTTAAATAAAGAGACCCAGTACTTC.

V and J are TRBV7-8 and TRBJ1-6; D is unclear. Trimming left V 0 bases short and J 8 bases short, with 11 bases between. The CDR3 has 15 amino acids. The germline CDR1 and CDR2 sequences are SGHVS and FQNEAQ. CDR3 protein: CASSLALGSDSPLHF. The CDR3 region has the DNA TGTGCCAGCAGCTTAGCGTTAGGGTCGGATTCACCCCTCCACTTT.

This clone appeared a single time. The rearrangement links TRBV27 to TRBJ1-1; D unclear. CDR1 is MNHEY and CDR2 is SMNVEV in the germline V gene (reference sequence). This CDR3 is built from 14 residues. V lost 8 bases to trimming and J lost 4 bases, with 17 bases between them. The CDR3 nucleotides read TGTGCCAGCGCCCGGCCGGGAGGAGGCACTGAAGCTTTCTTT. Protein: CASARPGGGTEAFF.

V and J are TRBV7-9 and TRBJ2-1, with 14 nucleotides matching TRBD2. With 5 bases clipped from V and 2 bases from J, the junction kept 11 bases outside the gene matches. The CDR3 runs 19 residues. In germline, CDR1 is SEHNR, CDR2 FQNEAQ (reference sequence). CDR3: CASSPGTSGGGGAYNEQFF. CDR3 in DNA: TGTGCCAGCAGCCCCGGGACTAGCGGGGGCGGAGGGGCCTACAATGAGCAGTTCTTC.

The CDR3 DNA reads as TGTGCCAGCAGCCTAGCCTGGGGGACTAGCAATCGAGATACGCAGTATTTT. It translates to CASSLAWGTSNRDTQYF. V usage is TRBV11-2 and J usage is TRBJ2-3, with 9 bases aligning to TRBD2. The trim removed 5 bases at V and 5 bases at J, leaving 14 bases unmatched. This CDR3 comprises 17 residues. CDR1 is SGHAT and CDR2 is FQNNGV in the germline V gene.

A few counts support this clone. This rearrangement joins TRBV6-6 to TRBJ1-6; no reliable D call. V was cut by 2 bases and J by 12 bases, with 5 bases left in between. Germline values: CDR1 MNHNY, CDR2 SVGAGI (reference sequence). The CDR3 sequence is 11 residues long. The CDR3 nucleotides are TGTGCCAGCAGTTACGGTAGACCCCTCCACTTT. As protein: CASSYGRPLHF.

The V gene is TRBV7-8, the J gene TRBJ2-3; 9 bases are shared with TRBD2. The CDR3 length is 14 residues. The germline V gene has CDR1 SGHVS and CDR2 FQNEAQ. Germline trimming cut 5 bases from V and 3 bases from J; bases unmatched to any gene: 3. The CDR3 region has the DNA TGTGCCAGCAGCGGGACTAGCACGACAGATACGCAGTATTTT. Translating gives CASSGTSTTDTQYF.

Concerning this clone: This specimen includes other DNA sequences encoding the same CDR3. The chain has TRBV6-5 and TRBJ1-3; 11 positions match TRBD1. The CDR3 extends over 16 amino acids. V gave up 1 base and J gave up 2 bases; unmatched junction bases: 1. The V gene's germline CDR1 is MNHEY and CDR2 SVGAGI. CDR3 DNA: TGTGCCAGCAGTTACTTGGGACAGGGGGCTGGAAACACCATATATTTT. Protein: CASSYLGQGAGNTIYF.

J is TRBJ1-1 and V is TRBV6-6; D ambiguous. This CDR3 is built from 16 residues. The V and J ends lost 0 bases and 0 bases respectively, with 11 bases between them. The germline V gene encodes CDR1 MNHNY and CDR2 SVGAGI (reference sequence). The CDR3 DNA reads TGTGCCAGCAGTTACTCGATGTCCCAGTTGAACACTGAAGCTTTCTTT. Translating it yields CASSYSMSQLNTEAFF.